The 27 T cell receptor beta chains given below trace back to one sample, sequenced in a study of shared clonotypes between healthy human individuals (dated by TCRdb to the early 2020s). Library creation used the immunoSEQ multiplex PCR assay. What TCRdb holds here is the immuneACCESS table cut down to in-frame rearrangements. Part of the clones is not present; checked against another copy, under half of the missing clones reflect an unresolved V gene, and the others are unexplained. Counted in this sample were some 2,100,000 clones; roughly 91% of them appeared once. The ten largest clones take up about 1.5% of the sample. CD8 naive samples were obtained by positive selection for CCR7 among CD45RO-negative cells, yielding a CD45RA+CCR7+ population from which TemRA cells were excluded. The sequenced material came from naive CD8+ T cells from PBMCs. The intended sense of this specimen's cell subset or site label: CD45RA+CCR7+. These receptor sequences come from a young man in good health. Some clones in this sample may be carry-over from other donors' samples.

This chain joins TRBV27 and TRBJ1-1, with D possibly matching TRBD1 (6 bases). From germline, CDR1 is MNHEY and CDR2 SMNVEV (reference sequence). The CDR3 has 13 residues. V was trimmed by 5 bases and J by 3 bases, leaving 10 bases between them. The CDR3 coding sequence is TGTGCCAGCAGTCCGGGACATTACACTGAAGCTTTCTTT. Translated, it gives CASSPGHYTEAFF.

A remark on this clone: The sample has other DNA sequences that encode this CDR3 too. The chain carries TRBV9 and TRBJ2-2; the D gene is possibly TRBD1 (6 bases). The germline V gene has CDR1 SGDLS and CDR2 YYNGEE. The CDR3 sequence is 15 residues long. V lost 0 bases to trimming and J lost 5 bases, with 11 bases between them. CDR3 region: CASSVGGGRTGELFF. CDR3 coding DNA: TGTGCCAGCAGCGTAGGAGGGGGAAGGACCGGGGAGCTGTTTTTT.

The chain links TRBV27 to TRBJ2-1, with 12 bases matching TRBD2. The germline gives CDR1 MNHEY, CDR2 SMNVEV (reference sequence). The CDR3 totals 17 residues. V shed 5 bases, J shed 6 bases, and the junction held 11 bases outside the gene matches. CDR3: CASSLEPSGRVFNEQFF. CDR3 DNA sequence: TGTGCCAGCAGTCTCGAACCTAGCGGGAGGGTCTTCAATGAGCAGTTCTTC.

The chain recombines TRBV6-1 with TRBJ1-2; TRBD1 might be the D (5 bases). Per the germline V gene, CDR1 is MNHNS and CDR2 is SASEGT. The CDR3 consists of 16 residues. V was shortened by 0 bases and J by 2 bases, with 13 bases between the two germline ends. CDR3 sequence reads: CASSEAPRGRNYGYTF. The CDR3 region has the DNA TGTGCCAGCAGTGAAGCGCCAAGGGGACGAAACTATGGCTACACCTTC.

The CDR3 region has the DNA TGTGCCAGCAGTTTCTCAGGGGGAATCTCCTACGAGCAGTACTTC. Its protein is CASSFSGGISYEQYF. This rearrangement joins TRBV27 to TRBJ2-7, with 7 bases that match TRBD1. The CDR3 is made up of 15 amino acids. Germline loops: CDR1 MNHEY, CDR2 SMNVEV (reference sequence). V was clipped by 3 bases and J by 0 bases; unmatched bases: 5.

The rearrangement joins TRBV27 to TRBJ2-1, with 8 bases lining up with TRBD1. V was pared by 6 bases and J by 10 bases, with 5 bases of the junction left unmatched. Germline lookup yields CDR1 MNHEY and CDR2 SMNVEV (reference sequence). The CDR3 has 12 amino acids. DNA of the CDR3: TGTGCCAGCAGAACTACAGGGGGAGAGCAGTTCTTC. This gives the protein CASRTTGGEQFF.

The chain combines TRBV5-8 with TRBJ2-1; D might be TRBD2 (6 bases). This CDR3 is 12 amino acids long. CDR1 is SGHTS and CDR2 is YDEGEE in the germline V gene. Trimming shortened V by 4 bases and J by 10 bases, and 12 bases separated the two germline ends. Written as DNA, the CDR3 is TGTGCCAGCAGCCCTCGTCGGGGGGAGCAGTTCTTC. Translating it yields CASSPRRGEQFF.

V gene TRBV4-2 combines with J gene TRBJ1-1; D remains ambiguous. The CDR3 is made up of 14 amino acids. Trimming cost V 0 bases and J 4 bases, with 9 bases left between them. The germline V gene encodes CDR1 LGHNA and CDR2 YNFKEQ. DNA for the CDR3: TGTGCCAGCAGCCAAGATGGGTGGGGCACTGAAGCTTTCTTT. Its protein product is CASSQDGWGTEAFF.

The J gene is TRBJ2-5, the V gene TRBV4-1; 8 bases line up with TRBD1. Germline V CDR1 and CDR2: MGHRA, YSYEKL. The J segment lost 4 bases and the V segment lost 0 bases, leaving 13 bases of the junction unmatched. The CDR3 runs to 18 residues. DNA for the CDR3: TGCGCCAGCAGCCAAGATCCCCCCGCAGGGGGCTTTAGAGAGACCCAGTACTTC. It specifies CASSQDPPAGGFRETQYF.

The chain couples TRBV5-6 to TRBJ1-4; a weak D match, TRBD1 (5 bases). CDR3 length equals 17 residues. CDR1 SGHDT and CDR2 YYEEEE come from the germline V gene. V was trimmed by 5 bases and J by 3 bases, leaving 20 bases between them. The CDR3, as DNA: TGTGCCAGCAGGTCGAAGGGCTTAGACAGCTCTAATGAAAAACTGTTTTTT. Translating gives CASRSKGLDSSNEKLFF. Variable domain in full (rest from reference TRBV5-6 and TRBJ1-4): DAGVTQSPTHLIKTRGQQVTLRCSPKSGHDTVSWYQQALGQGPQFIFQYYEEEERQRGNFPDRFSGHQFPNYSSELNVNALLLGDSALYLCASRSKGLDSSNEKLFFGSGTQLSVL.

V gene TRBV25-1 combines with J gene TRBJ2-2; no firm D call. This CDR3 region has 16 residues. V dropped 8 bases and J dropped 0 bases, with 16 bases sitting between them. Germline values: CDR1 MGHDK, CDR2 SYGVNS. The CDR3 region is CASEVPTPTNTGELFF. The CDR3 nucleotides are TGTGCCAGCGAGGTACCAACACCTACGAACACCGGGGAGCTGTTTTTT.

The chain couples TRBV7-5 to TRBJ1-1; TRBD1 is taken as the D call from the table, unchecked against the DNA. TRBV7-5 is labeled a pseudogene. This CDR3 is 14 amino acids long. This CDR3 reads CARSLGDRNTEAFF. The CDR3 nucleotides read TGTGCCAGAAGCTTAGGGGACAGGAACACTGAAGCTTTCTTT.

The V gene is TRBV6-4, the J gene TRBJ2-1; perhaps TRBD2 as D (6 bases). Germline V gene sequence: CDR1 MRHNA, CDR2 SNTAGT. This CDR3 has 15 amino acids. Between the trimmed V and J ends, which lost 2 bases and 3 bases, there was a span of 11 bases. CDR3 sequence (DNA): TGTGCCAGCAGTGACGGGCGGGGAGACTACAATGAGCAGTTCTTC. The encoded protein is CASSDGRGDYNEQFF.

V and J are TRBV7-9 and TRBJ1-1; 7 nucleotides line up with TRBD1. The CDR3 runs to 16 residues. V lost 7 bases to trimming and J lost 5 bases; unmatched junction nucleotides: 16. Germline V CDR1 and CDR2: SEHNR, FQNEAQ (reference sequence). The CDR3 DNA reads TGTGCCAGCACCAAGCCCCGATGGACAGGAGAGACTGAAGCTTTCTTT. It specifies CASTKPRWTGETEAFF.

This sequence joins TRBV7-2 and TRBJ2-7; tentative D call: TRBD1 (6 bases). Germline V lookup: CDR1 SGHTA, CDR2 FQGNSA. This CDR3 comprises 10 residues. Between the trimmed V and J ends, which lost 5 bases and 13 bases, there was a span of 12 bases. The CDR3 reads CASSQGRFYF. The DNA for the CDR3 is TGTGCCAGCAGCCAGGGGAGATTCTACTTC.

V usage is TRBV6-1 and J usage is TRBJ1-5; no firm D call. This CDR3 is built from 14 residues. CDR1 is MNHNS, CDR2 SASEGT, per germline. Trimming took off 8 bases at V and 2 bases at J, with 13 bases between the two ends. The CDR3 DNA is TGTGCCAGCGGGTATAGGGCAGGCAATCAGCCCCAGCATTTT. Amino acids: CASGYRAGNQPQHF.

Here the CDR3 reads CASSGGTPRREQYF. The DNA for the CDR3 is TGTGCCAGCAGCGGCGGGACTCCTCGTAGGGAGCAGTACTTC. V gene TRBV5-6 combines with J gene TRBJ2-7; a weak D match, TRBD2 (6 bases). The CDR3 contains 14 residues. V shed 4 bases and J shed 7 bases, with 18 bases lying between them. Germline V gene sequence: CDR1 SGHDT, CDR2 YYEEEE.

The J gene is TRBJ2-3, the V gene TRBV2; D is perhaps TRBD2 (6 bases). CDR1 is SNHLY, CDR2 FYNNEI, per germline. The CDR3 totals 16 residues. The V end was cut by 6 bases, the J end by 1 base, with 17 bases between. The CDR3 sequence is CASRKQTRSGTDTQYF. The CDR3 nucleotides are TGTGCCAGCAGGAAACAGACTAGGTCTGGCACAGATACGCAGTATTTT. Drawing the rest from reference TRBV2 and TRBJ2-3, the complete variable domain is EPEVTQTPSHQVTQMGQEVILRCVPISNHLYFYWYRQILGQKVEFLVSFYNNEISEKSEIFDDQFSVERPDGSNFTLKIRSTKLEDSAMYFCASRKQTRSGTDTQYFGPGTRLTVL.

The chain has TRBV15 and TRBJ2-1, with a weak D call TRBD2 (6 bases). Germline lookup yields CDR1 LNHNV and CDR2 YYDKDF (reference sequence). The CDR3 is 18 residues long. Trimming took 1 base from V and 0 from J, leaving 16 bases between them. This chain's CDR3 is CATSRGAPAGPSYNEQFF. CDR3 bases: TGTGCCACCAGCAGAGGGGCCCCAGCGGGCCCCTCCTACAATGAGCAGTTCTTC.

Worth noting for this clone: Other DNA sequences of this sample code for an identical CDR3. This sequence joins TRBV28 and TRBJ1-1; D remains unclear. Per the germline V gene, CDR1 is MDHEN and CDR2 is SYDVKM. V lost 5 bases and J 0 bases, leaving 7 bases between the germline ends. The CDR3 runs to 13 residues. CDR3 sequence (DNA): TGTGCCAGCAGTCTCCTGATGAACACTGAAGCTTTCTTT. Its protein product is CASSLLMNTEAFF.

The rearrangement uses TRBV20-1 and TRBJ2-3; no clear D gene. CDR1 is DFQATT, CDR2 SNEGSKA, per germline (reference sequence). This CDR3 spans 11 amino acids. Trimming pared 5 bases from V and 5 bases from J, leaving 8 bases between. This chain's CDR3 is CSASSLDTQYF. CDR3 sequence (DNA): TGCAGTGCTTCGTCATTAGATACGCAGTATTTT.

The V gene is TRBV28, the J gene TRBJ2-3; 8 positions match TRBD2. The CDR3 covers 14 residues. The J segment lost 6 bases and the V segment lost 3 bases, leaving 5 bases of the junction unmatched. Per the germline V gene, CDR1 is MDHEN and CDR2 is SYDVKM. CDR3 coding DNA: TGTGCCAGCAGTTTCGGGAGGGGAGGTGATACGCAGTATTTT. This translates into CASSFGRGGDTQYF.

This chain links TRBV28 with TRBJ1-1, with a tentative D call TRBD1 (5 bases). Trimming took off 2 bases at V and 1 base at J, with 17 bases between the two ends. Per the germline V gene, CDR1 is MDHEN and CDR2 is SYDVKM. This CDR3 is 17 amino acids long. The CDR3 sequence: CASSLERTWGRNTEAFF. For the CDR3, the DNA is TGTGCCAGCAGTTTAGAGCGTACTTGGGGACGGAACACTGAAGCTTTCTTT.

The chain has TRBV27 and TRBJ1-1; 7 positions match TRBD1. Looked up from germline, CDR1 is MNHEY and CDR2 is SMNVEV (reference sequence). The CDR3 extends over 14 amino acids. V shed 2 bases and J 3 bases; nucleotides not matched to a gene: 3. The CDR3 region has the DNA TGTGCCAGCAGTTTAAGGGGGCTGGACACTGAAGCTTTCTTT. Its translation: CASSLRGLDTEAFF.

The CDR3 DNA follows: TGTGCCTGCGCGCTCTACAGCGGGAGTGTTGAGCAGTTCTTC. Amino acid sequence: CACALYSGSVEQFF. This chain joins TRBV30 and TRBJ2-1, with 8 bases fitting TRBD2. The V segment lost 6 bases and the J segment 9 bases; nucleotides outside the gene matches: 13. The CDR3 is 14 amino acids. Germline V gene lookup returns CDR1 GTSNPN and CDR2 SVGIG (reference sequence). Full variable domain (outside the CDR3, taken from reference TRBV30 and TRBJ2-1): SQTIHQWPATLVQPVGSPLSLECTVEGTSNPNLYWYRQAAGRGLQLLFYSVGIGQISSEVPQNLSASRPQDRQFILSSKKLLLSDSGFYLCACALYSGSVEQFFGPGTRLTVL.

This clone was detected a few times. The rearrangement joins TRBV7-3 to TRBJ1-1; D is unclear. Germline V gene sequence: CDR1 SGHTA, CDR2 FQGTGA. Trimming cost V 1 base and J 3 bases, with 9 bases left between them. The CDR3 is 14 amino acids. This CDR3 is CASSLIREDTEAFF. The CDR3 DNA follows: TGTGCCAGCAGCTTAATTAGGGAGGACACTGAAGCTTTCTTT.

The genes are TRBV6-4 and TRBJ2-2, with TRBD2 as a possible D gene (5 bases). The CDR3 loop spans 14 amino acids. CDR1 is MRHNA and CDR2 is SNTAGT in the germline V gene. Trimming stripped 2 bases from V and 11 bases from J, with 15 bases between. The CDR3: CASSDALGTGELFF. CDR3 DNA: TGTGCCAGCAGTGACGCTCTGGGAACGGGAGAGCTGTTTTTT.